This T cell receptor beta chain emerged from a study of blood T cell repertoires in COVID-19. Study-wide background: Acute and convalescent COVID-19 samples came from the United States, Italy and Spain. Sources were T cells, B-cell-depleted T cells, or PBMCs; the material itself was cDNA or gDNA.

The CDR3 loop spans 11 amino acids. Germline CDR1 is SGHTA and CDR2 is FQGNSA. Trimming removed 4 bases from V and 4 bases from J, with 5 bases in between. Per the authors' pipeline: Amplifying reference gene primers gave estimates of nucleated cell counts. TCRdb's table, derived via immunoSEQ multiplex PCR, lists solely in-frame clones and lacks some. V, J and clone size derive from that table, while D and trimming were established from the DNA sequence. The sample records a few hundred thousand clones, 65% to 90% being singletons. Among Cohort 3 donors, those recovered had two negative PCRs, clearance, or symptom resolution.

The source material was PBMCs or T cells enriched from blood (not recorded which). The V and J genes are TRBV7-2 and TRBJ2-7, with unresolved D. The clonotype originates from a young woman who had recovered from COVID-19. This CDR3 reads CASSYQYEQYF. CDR3 in DNA: TGTGCCAGCAGCTACCAGTACGAGCAGTACTTC.